This entry lists 29 T cell receptor beta chains sequenced from one sample in a study of CD8 T cells in ankylosing spondylitis. Each CDR3 protein is one row after TCRdb ran MiXCR on the 5' RACE reads. The table lists roughly 180,000 distinct CDR3 sequences, approximately 9.9% of them singletons. The source material was blood, either unsorted or a sorted T cell fraction (not recorded which). The receptors shown here come from a female donor with ankylosing spondylitis or in good health (not recorded which).

This clonotype turned up a few times. The chain combines TRBV20-1 with TRBJ2-1; 8 bases map to TRBD2. This CDR3 is 14 amino acids long. In germline, CDR1 is DFQATT, CDR2 SNEGSKA (reference sequence). The trim removed 0 bases at V and 6 bases at J, leaving 4 bases unmatched. The CDR3 DNA is TGCAGTGCTAGAGATTGGCGGGAGGTCAATGAGCAGTTCTTC. This translates into CSARDWREVNEQFF.

This chain links TRBV7-2 with TRBJ2-1; D unresolved. Germline V gene sequence: CDR1 SGHTA, CDR2 FQGNSA. Trimming shortened V by 3 bases and J by 5 bases, and 14 bases separated the two germline ends. The CDR3 consists of 15 residues. This CDR3 reads CASSFLKGSHNEQFF. For the CDR3, the DNA is TGTGCCAGCAGCTTCCTGAAGGGATCCCACAATGAGCAGTTCTTC.

The CDR3 region is CSGVGKTQYF. The CDR3 coding sequence is TGCAGTGGTGTGGGCAAGACCCAGTACTTC. J is TRBJ2-5 and V is TRBV20-1; D uncertain. The CDR3 is made up of 10 amino acids. Trimming cost V 7 bases and J 6 bases, with 9 bases left between them. Looked up from germline, CDR1 is DFQATT and CDR2 is SNEGSKA (reference sequence).

This clonotype showed up many times. J is TRBJ2-1 and V is TRBV14; D unclear. Germline CDR1 is SGHDN and CDR2 is FVKESK. This CDR3 region has 18 residues. V lost 2 bases and J lost 5, with 22 bases in between. The CDR3 reads CASSQTPAAVYWDNEQFF. CDR3 nucleotide sequence: TGTGCCAGCAGCCAAACCCCCGCGGCGGTCTACTGGGACAATGAGCAGTTCTTC. The complete variable domain, with remaining parts taken from reference TRBV14 and TRBJ2-1, reads EAGVTQFPSHSVIEKGQTVTLRCDPISGHDNLYWYRRVMGKEIKFLLHFVKESKQDESGMPNNRFLAERTGGTYSTLKVQPAELEDSGVYFCASSQTPAAVYWDNEQFFGPGTRLTVL.

In its sample, this clonotype was seen a few times. The chain links TRBV9 to TRBJ2-1, with a possible D match to TRBD2 (5 bases). Germline CDR1 SGDLS, CDR2 YYNGEE. V dropped 0 bases and J dropped 9 bases, with 13 bases sitting between them. CDR3 length: 14 amino acids. The CDR3 DNA sequence: TGTGCCAGCAGCGTAGATAGCGACGGGCCTGAGCAGTTCTTC. Protein product: CASSVDSDGPEQFF. Supplemented by reference TRBV9 and TRBJ2-1, the full variable domain reads DSGVTQTPKHLITATGQRVTLRCSPRSGDLSVYWYQQSLDQGLQFLIQYYNGEERAKGNILERFSAQQFPDLHSELNLSSLELGDSALYFCASSVDSDGPEQFFGPGTRLTVL.

V usage is TRBV4-3 and J usage is TRBJ1-3; perhaps TRBD1 as D (5 bases). The V gene's germline CDR1 is LGHNA and CDR2 YSLEER. The CDR3 has 14 amino acids. V lost 4 bases and J lost 4, with 11 bases in between. CDR3 amino acids: CASSREGRGNTIYF. The CDR3 DNA reads as TGCGCCAGCAGCCGCGAGGGGCGCGGAAACACCATATATTTT.

This clonotype was seen a handful of times. The gene calls are TRBV28 and TRBJ1-5, with 9 bases identical to TRBD1. With 4 bases clipped from V and 4 bases from J, the junction kept 5 bases outside the gene matches. The CDR3 totals 15 residues. From germline, CDR1 is MDHEN and CDR2 SYDVKM. The CDR3 DNA reads as TGTGCCAGCAGTTGGGACAGGGAGAAAAATCAGCCCCAGCATTTT. Amino acid sequence: CASSWDREKNQPQHF.

There are a few counts of this clonotype. The chain joins TRBV7-7 to TRBJ2-2; tentative D call: TRBD1 (5 bases). Between the trimmed V and J ends, which lost 5 bases and 5 bases, there was a span of 15 bases. The CDR3 has 15 amino acids. CDR1 is SSHAT and CDR2 is FNYEAQ in the germline V gene (reference sequence). The CDR3 DNA reads TGTGCCAGCAGCCCCGATGAAGGGGCGACCGGGGAGCTGTTTTTT. Protein: CASSPDEGATGELFF.

V gene TRBV27 combines with J gene TRBJ1-2, with TRBD1 matching 9 bases. V was pared by 9 bases and J by 6 bases, with 5 bases of the junction left unmatched. The CDR3 extends over 12 amino acids. Germline CDR1 reads MNHEY; CDR2 reads SMNVEV (reference sequence). The CDR3 DNA follows: TGTGCCAGGACGACAGGGGGTGATGGCTACACCTTC. This gives the protein CARTTGGDGYTF.

The chain uses TRBV12-3 or TRBV12-4 and TRBJ1-1, with D maybe TRBD1 (6 bases). Trimming removed 8 bases from V and 0 bases from J, with 10 bases in between. The CDR3 loop spans 13 amino acids. The CDR3 region is CASGRGLNTEAFF. In DNA, the CDR3 is TGTGCCAGCGGCAGGGGATTGAACACTGAAGCTTTCTTT.

This clonotype was observed a handful of times. The chain carries TRBV27 and TRBJ1-6; D call uncertain. The ends were cut back, 3 bases at V and 8 bases at J, with 8 bases in the middle. This CDR3 contains 13 residues. Germline lookup yields CDR1 MNHEY and CDR2 SMNVEV (reference sequence). Written as DNA, the CDR3 is TGTGCCAGCAGTTTTGAGACGCATTCACCCCTCCACTTT. This codes for CASSFETHSPLHF.

This clonotype has more than one count but fewer than ten. The chain couples TRBV6-1 to TRBJ2-1, with 8 bases fitting TRBD2. CDR1 is MNHNS, CDR2 SASEGT, per germline. The CDR3 has 16 residues. J lost 0 bases, V lost 1 base, and 2 bases had no gene match. CDR3 sequence reads: CASSEVSGSSYNEQFF. The DNA of the CDR3 is TGTGCCAGCAGTGAAGTAAGCGGGAGCTCCTACAATGAGCAGTTCTTC.

The chain employs TRBV20-1 and TRBJ2-7; no clear D gene. V gave up 3 bases and J gave up 0 bases, with 9 bases separating them. This CDR3 is built from 13 residues. Looked up from germline, CDR1 is DFQATT and CDR2 is SNEGSKA (reference sequence). CDR3 in DNA: TGCAGTGCTAGTCGACGGACCTCCTACGAGCAGTACTTC. The encoded protein is CSASRRTSYEQYF.

This clonotype showed up just a few times. This sequence joins TRBV27 and TRBJ2-7, with D perhaps TRBD2 (6 bases). Germline V gives CDR1 MNHEY, CDR2 SMNVEV (reference sequence). The CDR3 spans 13 residues. The V end lost 5 bases, the J end lost 5 bases, and 13 bases lay between the germline ends. The CDR3 sequence: CASSRGLLDEQYF. In DNA, the CDR3 is TGTGCCAGCAGTCGGGGACTGCTCGACGAGCAGTACTTC.

The chain links TRBV7-9 to TRBJ2-1; TRBD2 aligns across 7 bases. Per the germline V gene, CDR1 is SEHNR and CDR2 is FQNEAQ (reference sequence). This CDR3 contains 14 residues. The V segment lost 7 bases and the J segment 10 bases; nucleotides outside the gene matches: 13. CDR3 protein: CASTQGRGGGEQFF. As DNA, the CDR3 is TGTGCCAGCACCCAAGGGAGGGGAGGAGGAGAGCAGTTCTTC.

The chain has TRBV9 and TRBJ2-3; D might be TRBD2 (5 bases). Germline assignment: CDR1 SGDLS and CDR2 YYNGEE. The CDR3 has 15 residues. Trimming took off 7 bases at V and 4 bases at J, with 19 bases between the two ends. CDR3 sequence: CASSKWGSDPDTQYF. The CDR3 DNA is TGTGCCAGCTCCAAGTGGGGTAGCGACCCAGATACGCAGTATTTT.

J is TRBJ2-7 and V is TRBV5-1; tentatively, D is TRBD2 (5 bases). The V gene's germline CDR1 is SGHRS and CDR2 YFSETQ. Trimming shortened V by 0 bases and J by 6 bases, and 10 bases separated the two germline ends. There are 13 residues in the CDR3. As DNA, the CDR3 is TGCGCCAGCAGCTTGGGGGAGACGCTCGAGCAGTACTTC. This translates into CASSLGETLEQYF.

In this sample, this clonotype turned up many times. This chain uses TRBV4-1 with TRBJ2-1; 13 positions agree with TRBD2. Germline V gene sequence: CDR1 MGHRA, CDR2 YSYEKL. This CDR3 is 17 amino acids long. The J segment lost 8 bases and the V segment lost 1 base, leaving 8 bases of the junction unmatched. CDR3 nucleotide sequence: TGCGCCAGCAGCCAAGTTGGGGGACTAGCGGGACTCTATGAGCAGTTCTTC. Translation: CASSQVGGLAGLYEQFF.

This clonotype occurred many times. The chain combines TRBV4-1 with TRBJ2-1, with 10 positions matching TRBD2. Germline CDR1 and CDR2: MGHRA and YSYEKL. The trim removed 3 bases at V and 6 bases at J, leaving 8 bases unmatched. This CDR3 comprises 16 residues. The CDR3 bases are TGCGCCAGCAGCCAGGGGCTAGCGGGAGTGGGCAATGAGCAGTTCTTC. This gives the protein CASSQGLAGVGNEQFF.

This chain uses TRBV7-9 with TRBJ2-7, with D perhaps matching TRBD1 (5 bases). The CDR3 has 15 amino acids. Trimming took 0 bases from V and 2 from J, leaving 11 bases between them. Germline CDR1 SEHNR, CDR2 FQNEAQ (reference sequence). The CDR3 region is CASSLAQGRAYEQYF. The CDR3 bases are TGTGCCAGCAGCTTAGCGCAGGGCAGAGCCTACGAGCAGTACTTC. The full variable domain, in which reference TRBV7-9 and TRBJ2-7 provide the parts outside the CDR3, is DTGVSQNPRHKITKRGQNVTFRCDPISEHNRLYWYRQTLGQGPEFLTYFQNEAQLEKSRLLSDRFSAERPKGSFSTLEIQRTEQGDSAMYLCASSLAQGRAYEQYFGPGTRLTVT.

In this sample, this clonotype turned up many times. The V gene is TRBV12-3 or TRBV12-4, the J gene TRBJ2-5; no definite D call. This CDR3 is built from 12 residues. V lost 8 bases and J 3 bases, leaving 10 bases between the germline ends. In DNA, the CDR3 is TGTGCCAGCGGCGGTCAGAAAGAGACCCAGTACTTC. Translation gives CASGGQKETQYF.

The table lists this clonotype with a few counts. The chain combines TRBV12-3 or TRBV12-4 with TRBJ1-1; no clear D gene. Trimming left V 5 bases short and J 13 bases short, with 14 bases between. The CDR3 consists of 11 residues. CDR3 nucleotide sequence: TGTGCCAGCAGTCACGGCGCTGGTGGTTTCTTT. Translation: CASSHGAGGFF.

This clonotype occurred a few times. The chain joins TRBV7-9 to TRBJ2-3, with 12 bases aligning to TRBD2. The CDR3 covers 16 residues. Germline V lookup: CDR1 SEHNR, CDR2 FQNEAQ (reference sequence). V shed 4 bases, J shed 2 bases, and the junction held 4 bases outside the gene matches. The CDR3 is CASSSLAGGATDTQYF. In DNA form, the CDR3 reads TGTGCCAGCAGCTCCCTAGCGGGAGGGGCCACAGATACGCAGTATTTT.

The V call is TRBV11-2, the J call TRBJ2-3, with D maybe TRBD1 (5 bases). Trimming shortened V by 1 base and J by 4 bases, and 15 bases separated the two germline ends. The CDR3 runs 16 residues. The germline V gene has CDR1 SGHAT and CDR2 FQNNGV. CDR3 nucleotide sequence: TGTGCCAGCAGCTTAGTAGGGTTAGGGGTACCAGATACGCAGTATTTT. Amino acids: CASSLVGLGVPDTQYF.

This clonotype turned up a few times. The rearrangement links TRBV7-9 to TRBJ1-1, with 9 bases fitting TRBD1. The J segment lost 6 bases and the V segment lost 9 bases, leaving 5 bases of the junction unmatched. The CDR3 consists of 12 residues. Germline lookup yields CDR1 SEHNR and CDR2 FQNEAQ (reference sequence). CDR3 loop: CASGTGRPEAFF. The CDR3 region has the DNA TGTGCCAGTGGGACAGGGAGGCCTGAAGCTTTCTTT.

This clonotype turned up a few times. This CDR3 reads CASSPQREGYNEQFF. The CDR3 DNA sequence: TGTGCCAGCAGCCCCCAGCGGGAGGGTTACAATGAGCAGTTCTTC. This chain uses TRBV4-2 with TRBJ2-1, with TRBD2 identical over 10 bases. V shed 4 bases and J 4 bases; nucleotides not matched to a gene: 4. The CDR3 length is 15 residues. Germline values: CDR1 LGHNA, CDR2 YNFKEQ.

This clonotype was picked up one time. CDR3 DNA: TGTGCCAGTAGTATTAAGGGGCTCGGGACTCGCCTTTCGAACACTGAAGCTTTCTTT. This translates into CASSIKGLGTRLSNTEAFF. The chain carries TRBV19 and TRBJ1-1; perhaps TRBD1 as D (5 bases). The CDR3 spans 19 residues. The germline gives CDR1 LNHDA, CDR2 SQIVND (reference sequence). The germline V and J ends were trimmed by 3 bases and 1 base, with 24 bases remaining between them.

The rearrangement joins TRBV20-1 to TRBJ1-1, with a possible D match to TRBD1 (5 bases). Trimming shortened V by 6 bases and J by 7 bases, and 18 bases separated the two germline ends. Germline assignment: CDR1 DFQATT and CDR2 SNEGSKA (reference sequence). The CDR3 consists of 13 residues. CDR3 sequence reads: CSAPLGVGFEAFF. In DNA form, the CDR3 reads TGCAGTGCCCCTCTAGGGGTCGGATTTGAAGCTTTCTTT.

The sample holds a few counts of this clonotype. The chain is built from TRBV5-5 and TRBJ2-6, with D possibly being TRBD1 (6 bases). V shed 2 bases and J shed 0 bases, with 15 bases lying between them. The CDR3 length is 18 residues. Germline lookup yields CDR1 SGHKS and CDR2 YYEKEE (reference sequence). CDR3 DNA: TGTGCCAGCAGCTTATGGGGGACACAGAGCTCTGGGGCCAACGTCCTGACTTTC. Protein product: CASSLWGTQSSGANVLTF. The variable domain in full, with the rest retrieved from reference TRBV5-5 and TRBJ2-6, is DAGVTQSPTHLIKTRGQQVTLRCSPISGHKSVSWYQQVLGQGPQFIFQYYEKEERGRGNFPDRFSARQFPNYSSELNVNALLLGDSALYLCASSLWGTQSSGANVLTFGAGSRLTVL.